Below, 20 T cell receptor beta chains from the same sample are listed, as sequenced in a study of Graves' ophthalmopathy and Graves' hyperthyroidism. Amplified TCR beta CDR3 regions were obtained using RNA transcripts as template. HTBI primers were used in a first-round RT-PCR, which preceded a second-round multiplex PCR. TCRdb re-called the multiplex PCR reads with MiXCR, one entry per CDR3 protein. Counted here are about 210,000 distinct CDR3 sequences, approximately 28% occurring once; the ten biggest clones make up around 10%. The sample comprised peripheral blood. The receptor set was obtained from a man between 45 and 60 years old with Graves' ophthalmopathy.

The V and J genes are TRBV6-1 and TRBJ2-7; D may be TRBD1 (6 bases). This CDR3 is 13 amino acids long. Germline CDR1 reads MNHNS; CDR2 reads SASEGT. V lost 0 bases to trimming and J lost 6 bases, with 9 bases between them. The CDR3 sequence: CASSEATRGEQYF. As DNA, the CDR3 is TGTGCCAGCAGTGAAGCGACCAGGGGCGAGCAGTACTTC.

Ten or more counts support this clonotype. Compared with germline, one end of the junction differs, possibly owing to a read error. The chain couples TRBV11-2 to TRBJ2-2; D may be TRBD2 (6 bases). The CDR3 consists of 16 residues. The germline V gene encodes CDR1 SGHAT and CDR2 FQNNGV. CDR3 sequence reads: CASSLYSAGNTGGLFF. The CDR3 DNA follows: TGTGCCAGCAGCTTATATAGCGCAGGGAACACCGGGGGGCTGTTTTTT. Full variable domain (rest looked up from reference TRBV11-2 and TRBJ2-2): EAGVAQSPRYKIIEKRQSVAFWCNPISGHATLYWYQQILGQGPKLLIQFQNNGVVDDSQLPKDRFSAERLKGVDSTLKIQPAKLEDSAVYLCASSLYSAGNTGGLFFGEGSRLTVL.

At least ten counts were recorded for this clonotype. The chain couples TRBV18 to TRBJ2-7; D unresolved. Germline CDR1 is KGHSH and CDR2 is LQKENI. The CDR3 has 18 residues. The V end was cut by 3 bases, the J end by 4 bases, with 25 bases between. The CDR3 spells CASSPAPIRTPLGYEQYF. The CDR3 DNA sequence: TGTGCCAGCTCACCGGCCCCCATTCGGACGCCCTTAGGGTACGAGCAGTACTTC.

The rearrangement links TRBV6-1 to TRBJ2-5; D gene unclear. The V gene lost 5 bases and the J gene lost 2 bases, with 9 bases spanning the gap. Germline CDR1 reads MNHNS; CDR2 reads SASEGT. This CDR3 spans 13 amino acids. DNA of the CDR3: TGTGCCAGCAGTCCGACGCCTCAAGAGACCCAGTACTTC. Translating it yields CASSPTPQETQYF.

Ten or more counts support this clonotype. The chain links TRBV12-3 or TRBV12-4 to TRBJ2-7; 11 bases are a match to TRBD2. This CDR3 has 15 amino acids. With V trimmed by 3 bases and J by 4 bases, 5 bases remained unmatched. CDR3 DNA: TGTGCCAGCAGTTTGTCTAGCGGGAGGACGTACGAGCAGTACTTC. Translation: CASSLSSGRTYEQYF.

This clonotype appeared a few times. The CDR3 here is CASSGGWGGSDEQYF. DNA of the CDR3: TGCGCCAGCAGCGGAGGGTGGGGCGGGAGCGACGAGCAGTACTTC. The chain combines TRBV5-1 with TRBJ2-7, with 7 bases aligning to TRBD2. The CDR3 is 15 amino acids. The J segment lost 5 bases and the V segment lost 4 bases, leaving 12 bases of the junction unmatched. Germline CDR1 is SGHRS and CDR2 is YFSETQ. Combining the CDR3 with reference TRBV5-1 and TRBJ2-7 gives the whole variable domain KAGVTQTPRYLIKTRGQQVTLSCSPISGHRSVSWYQQTPGQGLQFLFEYFSETQRNKGNFPGRFSGRQFSNSRSEMNVSTLELGDSALYLCASSGGWGGSDEQYFGPGTRLTVT.

This chain joins TRBV6-1 and TRBJ1-1; 7 nucleotides align to TRBD1. Germline CDR1 and CDR2: MNHNS and SASEGT. The CDR3 totals 13 residues. The trim removed 6 bases at V and 6 bases at J, leaving 7 bases unmatched. The chain's CDR3 is CASSVGRGAEAFF. In nucleotides, the CDR3 is TGTGCCAGCAGCGTTGGCAGGGGGGCTGAAGCTTTCTTT.

This clonotype showed up many times. This chain connects TRBV19 to TRBJ1-1; possibly TRBD1 for D (5 bases). The CDR3 loop spans 12 amino acids. CDR1 and CDR2 (germline): LNHDA, SQIVND (reference sequence). Trimming stripped 11 bases from V and 3 bases from J, with 13 bases between. Here the CDR3 reads CACRGGYTEAFF. For the CDR3, the DNA is TGTGCCTGCCGGGGCGGCTACACTGAAGCTTTCTTT.

This clonotype was seen many times. CDR3 protein: CASSGGGNNQPQHF. The CDR3 nucleotides read TGTGCCAGCAGTGGGGGGGGGAACAATCAGCCCCAGCATTTT. This sequence joins TRBV6-1 and TRBJ1-5; possible D gene TRBD1, 5 bases. The ends were cut back, 4 bases at V and 3 bases at J, with 10 bases in the middle. This CDR3 comprises 14 residues. Germline CDR1 is MNHNS and CDR2 is SASEGT.

V and J are TRBV6-1 and TRBJ2-7; 12 bases agree with TRBD2. Trimming took 6 bases from V and 7 from J; bases not matched to a gene: 13. This CDR3 has 16 amino acids. The germline CDR1 and CDR2 sequences are MNHNS and SASEGT. Written as DNA, the CDR3 is TGTGCCAGCAGGCCCCCATCCGGGACTAGCGGGCGAGAGCAGTACTTC. Translation gives CASRPPSGTSGREQYF.

The CDR3 nucleotides are TGTGCCAGCAGCTTAGGTGTAGAAATGAACTGGCCCCAGCATTTT. Translated, it gives CASSLGVEMNWPQHF. The chain recombines TRBV7-2 with TRBJ1-5, with D unresolved. CDR1 is SGHTA and CDR2 is FQGNSA in the germline V gene. V dropped 1 base and J dropped 9 bases, with 16 bases sitting between them. CDR3 length: 15 amino acids.

The table lists this clonotype with many counts. The chain uses TRBV10-3 and TRBJ2-7; the match to TRBD2 covers 7 bases. This CDR3 has 13 amino acids. Germline V gene sequence: CDR1 ENHRY, CDR2 SYGVKD. With V trimmed by 11 bases and J by 0 bases, 7 bases remained unmatched. CDR3 coding DNA: TGTGCCCTCCGGGGGGATAGCTCCTACGAGCAGTACTTC. Translating gives CALRGDSSYEQYF.

The rearrangement joins TRBV27 to TRBJ1-6, with TRBD1 as a possible D gene (5 bases). Between the trimmed V and J ends, which lost 4 bases and 8 bases, there was a span of 18 bases. From germline, CDR1 is MNHEY and CDR2 SMNVEV (reference sequence). This CDR3 region has 16 residues. CDR3 residues: CASSSSVGVAYSPLHF. Here the CDR3 DNA reads TGTGCCAGCAGTTCCTCAGTGGGGGTTGCCTATTCACCCCTCCACTTT.

This clonotype was seen ten or more times. This chain links TRBV7-8 with TRBJ2-4, with no clear D. The germline V gene encodes CDR1 SGHVS and CDR2 FQNEAQ. The CDR3 contains 17 residues. V was shortened by 5 bases and J by 0 bases, with 17 bases between the two germline ends. CDR3 bases: TGTGCCAGCAGCCCCCTTTTCGGGTCGCAAGCCAAAAACATTCAGTACTTC. Translated: CASSPLFGSQAKNIQYF.

The rearrangement links TRBV28 to TRBJ2-4; perhaps TRBD1 as D (6 bases). CDR1 MDHEN and CDR2 SYDVKM come from the germline V gene. Trimming removed 3 bases at V and 1 base at J, with 16 bases between. This CDR3 spans 17 amino acids. CDR3 region: CASSFATGRRAKNIQYF. DNA of the CDR3: TGTGCCAGCAGTTTTGCGACAGGCAGAAGGGCCAAAAACATTCAGTACTTC.

This clonotype appeared many times. V usage is TRBV12-3 or TRBV12-4 and J usage is TRBJ2-2; D gene unclear. The CDR3 extends over 12 amino acids. With 8 bases removed from V and 2 bases from J, the gap between germline ends came to 6 bases. CDR3 sequence: CASATNTGELFF. In DNA, the CDR3 is TGTGCCAGCGCTACCAACACCGGGGAGCTGTTTTTT.

This clonotype has at least ten counts. The chain carries TRBV6-1 and TRBJ1-2; D remains ambiguous. The germline gives CDR1 MNHNS, CDR2 SASEGT. This CDR3 contains 12 residues. V was clipped by 3 bases and J by 5 bases, with 7 bases between them. This CDR3 is CASSDRVYGYTF. The CDR3 nucleotides read TGTGCCAGCAGTGACAGAGTGTATGGCTACACCTTC.

This clonotype appeared many times. The CDR3 DNA is TGTGCCAGCAGCTTAGCTAGCATCGGGGAGCTGTTTTTT. Translated: CASSLASIGELFF. The chain joins TRBV7-3 to TRBJ2-2; possible D gene TRBD2, 5 bases. CDR1 is SGHTA and CDR2 is FQGTGA in the germline V gene. The V gene lost 2 bases and the J gene lost 7 bases, with 8 bases spanning the gap. The CDR3 runs to 13 residues. Based on the CDR3 plus reference TRBV7-3 and TRBJ2-2, the full variable domain is GAGVSQTPSNKVTEKGKYVELRCDPISGHTALYWYRQSLGQGPEFLIYFQGTGAADDSGLPNDRFFAVRPEGSVSTLKIQRTERGDSAVYLCASSLASIGELFFGEGSRLTVL.

This clonotype was found a few times. The V call is TRBV25-1, the J call TRBJ1-3; 9 nucleotides agree with TRBD1. J lost 4 bases, V lost 3 bases, and 10 bases had no gene match. CDR3 length: 17 residues. The V gene's germline CDR1 is MGHDK and CDR2 SYGVNS. In DNA form, the CDR3 reads TGTGCCAGCAGTGAGAGGATCCGGGGACAGGGAGGAAACACCATATATTTT. Its protein product is CASSERIRGQGGNTIYF.

This clonotype has ten or more counts. The CDR3 sequence: CASRVAEERPQYF. For the CDR3, the DNA is TGTGCCAGCAGGGTGGCAGAAGAGAGGCCCCAGTACTTC. The chain combines TRBV7-2 with TRBJ2-5; no clear D gene. Deletions cut 6 bases from V and 9 bases from J, with 17 bases between. The germline V gene has CDR1 SGHTA and CDR2 FQGNSA. The CDR3 covers 13 residues. Looking up the rest from reference TRBV7-2 and TRBJ2-5 gives the full variable domain: GAGVSQSPSNKVTEKGKDVELRCDPISGHTALYWYRQSLGQGLEFLIYFQGNSAPDKSGLPSDRFSAERTGGSVSTLTIQRTQQEDSAVYLCASRVAEERPQYFGPGTRLLVL.